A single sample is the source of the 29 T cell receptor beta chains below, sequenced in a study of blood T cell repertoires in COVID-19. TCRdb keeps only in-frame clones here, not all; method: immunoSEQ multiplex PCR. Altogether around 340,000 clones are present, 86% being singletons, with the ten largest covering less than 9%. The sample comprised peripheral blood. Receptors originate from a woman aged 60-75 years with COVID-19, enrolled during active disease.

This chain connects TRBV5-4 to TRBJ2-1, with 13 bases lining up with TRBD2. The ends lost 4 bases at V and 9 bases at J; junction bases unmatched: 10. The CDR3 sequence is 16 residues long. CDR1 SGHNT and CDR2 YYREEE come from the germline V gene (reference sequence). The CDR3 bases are TGTGCCAGCAGCCCTATAACTAGCGGGGGGGCAATTGAGCAGTTCTTC. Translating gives CASSPITSGGAIEQFF. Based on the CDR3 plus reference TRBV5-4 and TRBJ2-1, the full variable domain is ETGVTQSPTHLIKTRGQQVTLRCSSQSGHNTVSWYQQALGQGPQFIFQYYREEENGRGNFPPRFSGLQFPNYSSELNVNALELDDSALYLCASSPITSGGAIEQFFGPGTRLTVL.

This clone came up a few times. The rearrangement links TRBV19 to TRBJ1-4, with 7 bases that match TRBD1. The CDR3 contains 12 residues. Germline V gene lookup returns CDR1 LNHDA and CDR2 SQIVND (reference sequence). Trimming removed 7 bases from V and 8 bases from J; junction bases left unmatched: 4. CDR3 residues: CASKTGREKLFF. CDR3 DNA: TGTGCCAGTAAGACAGGGAGGGAAAAACTGTTTTTT.

The CDR3 region has the DNA TGCGCCAGCAGCCACCGACTAGCTAACCTATACGAGCAGTACTTC. Translating it yields CASSHRLANLYEQYF. This chain uses TRBV4-1 with TRBJ2-7, with 7 bases lining up with TRBD2. The CDR3 sequence is 15 residues long. Trimming removed 3 bases from V and 4 bases from J; junction bases left unmatched: 9. Germline values: CDR1 MGHRA, CDR2 YSYEKL.

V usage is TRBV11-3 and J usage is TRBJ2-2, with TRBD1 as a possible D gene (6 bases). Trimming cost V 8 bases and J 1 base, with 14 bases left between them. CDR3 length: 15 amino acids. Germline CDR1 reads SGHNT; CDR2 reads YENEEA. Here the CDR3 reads CASARLQGNTGELFF. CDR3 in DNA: TGTGCCAGCGCCCGCTTACAGGGGAACACCGGGGAGCTGTTTTTT.

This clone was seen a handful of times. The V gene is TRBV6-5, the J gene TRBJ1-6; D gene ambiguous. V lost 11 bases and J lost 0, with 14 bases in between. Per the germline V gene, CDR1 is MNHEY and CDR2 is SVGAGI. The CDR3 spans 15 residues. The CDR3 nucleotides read TGTGCCTCCTCCCGGGGAAGCTCCTATAATTCACCCCTCCACTTT. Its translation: CASSRGSSYNSPLHF.

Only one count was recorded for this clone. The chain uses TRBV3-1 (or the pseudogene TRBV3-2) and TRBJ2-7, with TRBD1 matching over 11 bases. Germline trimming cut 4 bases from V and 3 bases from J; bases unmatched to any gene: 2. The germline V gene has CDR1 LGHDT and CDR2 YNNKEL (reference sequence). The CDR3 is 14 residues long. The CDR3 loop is CASSRTGGIYEQYF. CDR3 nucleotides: TGTGCCAGCAGCCGGACAGGGGGCATCTACGAGCAGTACTTC.

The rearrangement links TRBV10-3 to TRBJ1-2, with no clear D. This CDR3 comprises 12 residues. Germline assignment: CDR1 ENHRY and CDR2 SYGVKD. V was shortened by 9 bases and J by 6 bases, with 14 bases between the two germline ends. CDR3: CAMRDNEDGYTF. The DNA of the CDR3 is TGTGCCATGCGGGATAATGAAGATGGCTACACCTTC.

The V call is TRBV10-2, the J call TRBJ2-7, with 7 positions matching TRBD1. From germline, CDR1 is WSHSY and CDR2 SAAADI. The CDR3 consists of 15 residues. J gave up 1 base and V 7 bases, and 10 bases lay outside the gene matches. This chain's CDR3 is CASNTDRLDSYEQYF. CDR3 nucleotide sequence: TGCGCCAGCAACACGGACAGGCTCGATTCCTACGAGCAGTACTTC.

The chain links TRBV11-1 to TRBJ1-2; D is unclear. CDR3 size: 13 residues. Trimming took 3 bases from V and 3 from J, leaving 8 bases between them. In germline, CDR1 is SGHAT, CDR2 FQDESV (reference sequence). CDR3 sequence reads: CASSFGQDYGYTF. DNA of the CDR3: TGTGCCAGCAGCTTTGGGCAGGACTATGGCTACACCTTC.

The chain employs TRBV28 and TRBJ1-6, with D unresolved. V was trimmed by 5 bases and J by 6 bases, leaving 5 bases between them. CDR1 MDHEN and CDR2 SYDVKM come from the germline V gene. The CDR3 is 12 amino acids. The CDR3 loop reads CASSRGNSPLHF. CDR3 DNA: TGTGCCAGCAGTAGAGGTAATTCACCCCTCCACTTT.

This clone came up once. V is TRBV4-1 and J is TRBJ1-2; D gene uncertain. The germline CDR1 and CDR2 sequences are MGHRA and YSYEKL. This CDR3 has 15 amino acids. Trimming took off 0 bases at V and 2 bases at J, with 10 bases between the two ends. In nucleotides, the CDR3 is TGCGCCAGCAGCCAAGAGAGGCAGCAAAACTATGGCTACACCTTC. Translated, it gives CASSQERQQNYGYTF.

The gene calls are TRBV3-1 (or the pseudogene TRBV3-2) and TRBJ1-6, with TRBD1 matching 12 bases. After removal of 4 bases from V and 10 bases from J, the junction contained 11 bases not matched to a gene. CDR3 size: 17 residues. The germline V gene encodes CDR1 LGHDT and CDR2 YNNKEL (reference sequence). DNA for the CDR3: TGTGCCAGCAGCCCGGGGACAGGGGGCTACCAAAACTCACCCCTCCACTTT. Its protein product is CASSPGTGGYQNSPLHF.

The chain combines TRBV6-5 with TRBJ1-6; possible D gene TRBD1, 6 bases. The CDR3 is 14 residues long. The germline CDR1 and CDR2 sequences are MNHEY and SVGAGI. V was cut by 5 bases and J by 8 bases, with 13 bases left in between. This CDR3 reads CASSKQGSYSPLHF. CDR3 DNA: TGTGCCAGCAGTAAACAGGGAAGCTATTCACCCCTCCACTTT.

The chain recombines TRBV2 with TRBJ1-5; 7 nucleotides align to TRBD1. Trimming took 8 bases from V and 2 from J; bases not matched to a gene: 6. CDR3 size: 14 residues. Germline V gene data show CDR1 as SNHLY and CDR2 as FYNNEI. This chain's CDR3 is CASGRTGRNQPQHF. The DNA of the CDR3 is TGTGCCAGCGGGAGGACAGGCCGCAATCAGCCCCAGCATTTT. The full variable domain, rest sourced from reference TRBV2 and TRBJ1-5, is EPEVTQTPSHQVTQMGQEVILRCVPISNHLYFYWYRQILGQKVEFLVSFYNNEISEKSEIFDDQFSVERPDGSNFTLKIRSTKLEDSAMYFCASGRTGRNQPQHFGDGTRLSIL.

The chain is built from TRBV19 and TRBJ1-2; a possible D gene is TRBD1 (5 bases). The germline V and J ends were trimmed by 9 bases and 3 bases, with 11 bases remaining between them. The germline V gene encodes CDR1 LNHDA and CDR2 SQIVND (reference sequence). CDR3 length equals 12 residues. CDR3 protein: CASKGADYGYTF. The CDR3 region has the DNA TGTGCCAGCAAAGGGGCGGACTATGGCTACACCTTC.

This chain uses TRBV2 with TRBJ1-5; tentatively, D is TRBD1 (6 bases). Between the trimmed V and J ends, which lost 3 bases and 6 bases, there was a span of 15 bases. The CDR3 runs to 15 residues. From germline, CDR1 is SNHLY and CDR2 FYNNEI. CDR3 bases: TGTGCCAGCAGTGAGGCCAGGGGAATCGGTCAGCCCCAGCATTTT. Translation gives CASSEARGIGQPQHF.

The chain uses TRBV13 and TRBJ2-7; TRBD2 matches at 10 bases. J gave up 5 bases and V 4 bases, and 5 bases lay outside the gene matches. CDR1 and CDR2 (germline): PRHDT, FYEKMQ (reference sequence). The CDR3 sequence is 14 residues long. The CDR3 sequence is CASSSLAGENEQYF. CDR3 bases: TGTGCCAGCAGCTCCCTAGCGGGGGAAAACGAGCAGTACTTC.

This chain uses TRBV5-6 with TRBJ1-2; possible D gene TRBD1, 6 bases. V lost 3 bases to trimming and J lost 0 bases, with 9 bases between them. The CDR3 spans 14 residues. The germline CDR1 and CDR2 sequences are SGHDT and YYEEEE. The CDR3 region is CASSYGQSNYGYTF. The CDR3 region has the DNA TGTGCCAGCAGCTATGGACAGTCTAACTATGGCTACACCTTC.

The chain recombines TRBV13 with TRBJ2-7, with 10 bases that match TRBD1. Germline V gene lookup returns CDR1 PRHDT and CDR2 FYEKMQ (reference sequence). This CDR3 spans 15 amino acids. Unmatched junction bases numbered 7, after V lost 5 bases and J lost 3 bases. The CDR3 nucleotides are TGTGCCAGCAGCCCGACCGGGACAGGGGTCTACGAGCAGTACTTC. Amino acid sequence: CASSPTGTGVYEQYF.

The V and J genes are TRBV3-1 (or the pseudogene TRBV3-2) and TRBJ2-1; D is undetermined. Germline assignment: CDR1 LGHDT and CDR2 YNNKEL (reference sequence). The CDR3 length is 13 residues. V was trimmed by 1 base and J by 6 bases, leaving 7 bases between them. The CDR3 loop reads CASSQGGVNEQFF. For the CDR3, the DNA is TGTGCCAGCAGCCAAGGCGGCGTCAATGAGCAGTTCTTC.

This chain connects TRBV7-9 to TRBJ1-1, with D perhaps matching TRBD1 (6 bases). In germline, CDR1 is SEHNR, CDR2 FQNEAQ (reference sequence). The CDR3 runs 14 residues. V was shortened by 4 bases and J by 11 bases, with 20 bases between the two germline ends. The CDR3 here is CASSWGRGESGAFF. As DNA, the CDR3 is TGTGCCAGCAGCTGGGGCAGGGGAGAGTCAGGCGCTTTCTTT.

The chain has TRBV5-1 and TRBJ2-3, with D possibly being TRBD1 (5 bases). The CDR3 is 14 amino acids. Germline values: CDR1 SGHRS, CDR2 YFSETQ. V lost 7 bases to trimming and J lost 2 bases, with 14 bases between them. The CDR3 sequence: CASGNLGATDTQYF. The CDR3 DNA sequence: TGCGCCAGCGGAAATCTAGGGGCCACAGATACGCAGTATTTT.

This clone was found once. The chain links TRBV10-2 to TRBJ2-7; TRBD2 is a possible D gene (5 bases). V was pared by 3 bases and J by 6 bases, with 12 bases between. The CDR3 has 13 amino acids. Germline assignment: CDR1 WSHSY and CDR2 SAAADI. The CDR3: CASSDSRAAEQYF. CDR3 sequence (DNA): TGCGCCAGCAGTGACTCGCGGGCTGCCGAGCAGTACTTC.

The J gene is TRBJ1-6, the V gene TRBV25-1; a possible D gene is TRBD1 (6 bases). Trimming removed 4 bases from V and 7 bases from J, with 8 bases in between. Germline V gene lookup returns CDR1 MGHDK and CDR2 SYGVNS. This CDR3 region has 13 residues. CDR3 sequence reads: CASSAGVNSPLHF. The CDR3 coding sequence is TGTGCCAGCAGTGCAGGGGTGAATTCACCCCTCCACTTT.

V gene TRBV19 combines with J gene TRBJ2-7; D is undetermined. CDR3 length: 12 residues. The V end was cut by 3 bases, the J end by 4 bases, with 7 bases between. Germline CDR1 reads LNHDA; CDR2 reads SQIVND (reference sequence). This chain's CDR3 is CASSIVPYEQYF. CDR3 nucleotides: TGTGCCAGTAGTATCGTCCCGTACGAGCAGTACTTC.

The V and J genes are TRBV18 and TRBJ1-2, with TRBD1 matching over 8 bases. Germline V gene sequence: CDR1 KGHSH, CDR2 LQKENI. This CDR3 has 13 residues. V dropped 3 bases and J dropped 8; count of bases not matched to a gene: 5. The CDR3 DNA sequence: TGTGCCAGCTCACCGGACAGGGCTCAGGGCTACACCTTC. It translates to CASSPDRAQGYTF.

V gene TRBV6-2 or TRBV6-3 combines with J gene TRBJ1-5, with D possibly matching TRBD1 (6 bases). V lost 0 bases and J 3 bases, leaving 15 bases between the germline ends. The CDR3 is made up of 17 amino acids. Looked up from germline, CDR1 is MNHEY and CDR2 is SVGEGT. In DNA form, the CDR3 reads TGTGCCAGCAGTTACTCACGCCGCGGGGGCACCAATCAGCCCCAGCATTTT. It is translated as CASSYSRRGGTNQPQHF.

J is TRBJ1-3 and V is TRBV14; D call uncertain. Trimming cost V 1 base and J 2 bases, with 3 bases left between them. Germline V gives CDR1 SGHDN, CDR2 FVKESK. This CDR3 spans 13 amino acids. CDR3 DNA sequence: TGTGCCAGCAGCCAAGCCGCTGGAAACACCATATATTTT. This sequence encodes CASSQAAGNTIYF.

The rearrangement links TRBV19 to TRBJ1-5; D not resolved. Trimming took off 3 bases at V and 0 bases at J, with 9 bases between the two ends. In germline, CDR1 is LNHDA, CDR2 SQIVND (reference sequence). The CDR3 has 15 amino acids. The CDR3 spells CASSIRAYSNQPQHF. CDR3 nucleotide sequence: TGTGCCAGTAGTATCCGAGCTTATAGCAATCAGCCCCAGCATTTT.